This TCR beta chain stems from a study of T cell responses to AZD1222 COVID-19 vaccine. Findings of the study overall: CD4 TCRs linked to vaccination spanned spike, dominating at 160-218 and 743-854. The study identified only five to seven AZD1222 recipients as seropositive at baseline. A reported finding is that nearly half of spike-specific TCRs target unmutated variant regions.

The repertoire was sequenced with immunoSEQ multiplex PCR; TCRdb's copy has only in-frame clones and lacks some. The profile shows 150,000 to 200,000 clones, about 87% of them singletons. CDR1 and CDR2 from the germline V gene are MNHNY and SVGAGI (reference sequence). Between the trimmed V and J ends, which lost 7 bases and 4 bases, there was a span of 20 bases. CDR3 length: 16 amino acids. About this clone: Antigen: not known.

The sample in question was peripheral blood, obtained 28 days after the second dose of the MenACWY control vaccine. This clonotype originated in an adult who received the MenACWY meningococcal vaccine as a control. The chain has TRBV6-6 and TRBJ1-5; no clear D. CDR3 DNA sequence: TGTGCCAGCACGGAAGGAAAGGGCACATTGAATCAGCCCCAGCATTTT. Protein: CASTEGKGTLNQPQHF.